This TCR beta chain comes out of a study of cytomegalovirus exposure and HLA in healthy donors. Findings and caveats of the study: The tendency of first-cohort TCR clusters to co-occur in the 120 or so validation repertoires was the finding of a later analysis.

The donors were part of the validation cohort of 120 subjects. That cohort was separate from the first cohort, which comprised fewer than 800 subjects. Germline CDR1 and CDR2: MNHEY and SMNVEV (reference sequence). CDR3 size: 15 residues. The V segment lost 8 bases and the J segment 3 bases; nucleotides outside the gene matches: 5. Sequenced by immunoSEQ multiplex PCR; TCRdb stores in-frame clones only, minus some. Found here are around 250,000 clones, 90% of them singletons; the top ten hold approximately 3%. In regard to this clone: Its specificity is not known.

Sequenced input: PBMCs. V and J are TRBV27 and TRBJ2-1; 12 bases align to TRBD2. The receptor was isolated from a woman in her thirties in good health and CMV-seronegative. CDR3 sequence (DNA): TGTGCCAGCGGCCTAGCGGGAGGGAACTACAATGAGCAGTTCTTC. It is translated as CASGLAGGNYNEQFF.